One and the same sample provided the 23 T cell receptor beta chains below, sequenced in a study of blood T cell repertoires in COVID-19. Sequencing used immunoSEQ multiplex PCR; TCRdb keeps in-frame clones, though not all of them. The table includes some 300,000 clones, roughly nine tenths detected once. The sequenced sample consisted of PBMCs or T cells enriched from blood (not recorded which). These receptors were taken from a woman in her 30s who had recovered from COVID-19.

The chain employs TRBV7-9 and TRBJ2-5; 7 nucleotides line up with TRBD2. CDR1 SEHNR and CDR2 FQNEAQ come from the germline V gene (reference sequence). The CDR3 covers 15 residues. J gave up 5 bases and V 1 base, and 7 bases lay outside the gene matches. Written as DNA, the CDR3 is TGTGCCAGCAGCTTAGAACGGTTCGGGGGGGAGACCCAGTACTTC. The encoded protein is CASSLERFGGETQYF.

The V and J genes are TRBV9 and TRBJ1-2; maybe TRBD1 (6 bases). V gave up 0 bases and J gave up 4 bases, with 13 bases separating them. Germline V gene lookup returns CDR1 SGDLS and CDR2 YYNGEE. This CDR3 is 15 amino acids long. The CDR3 coding sequence is TGTGCCAGCAGCGTAGTAGGACAGCCTTTCTATGGCTACACCTTC. Protein product: CASSVVGQPFYGYTF.

V usage is TRBV24-1 and J usage is TRBJ2-4; 9 nucleotides align to TRBD2. Germline CDR1 and CDR2: KGHDR and SFDVKD. Trimming at V came to 3 bases and at J to 1 base, leaving 6 bases not matched to a gene. This CDR3 is built from 17 residues. The CDR3 region has the DNA TGTGCCACCAGTGATCCCCAGGCGGGGGGGGCCAAAAACATTCAGTACTTC. Encoded protein: CATSDPQAGGAKNIQYF.

The chain couples TRBV28 to TRBJ2-5; D perhaps matches TRBD1 (6 bases). V was cut by 3 bases and J by 1 base, with 12 bases left in between. The germline V gene encodes CDR1 MDHEN and CDR2 SYDVKM. CDR3 length equals 15 residues. The CDR3 bases are TGTGCCAGCAGTTTTGGCAGGGGCCTCCAAGAGACCCAGTACTTC. Amino acids: CASSFGRGLQETQYF.

In regard to this clone: Additional DNA sequences in this sample encode the identical CDR3. The rearrangement joins TRBV9 to TRBJ1-5; D possibly corresponds to TRBD1 (5 bases). The CDR3 is 15 amino acids. Germline loops: CDR1 SGDLS, CDR2 YYNGEE. V was cut by 0 bases and J by 1 base, with 8 bases left in between. This chain's CDR3 is CASSVDGGSNQPQHF. CDR3 nucleotide sequence: TGTGCCAGCAGCGTAGATGGGGGGAGCAATCAGCCCCAGCATTTT.

Concerning this clone: This specimen includes other DNA sequences encoding the same CDR3. The chain links TRBV6-1 to TRBJ2-7; D is perhaps TRBD1 (6 bases). V lost 2 bases to trimming and J lost 4 bases, with 6 bases between them. The CDR3 has 12 amino acids. Per the germline V gene, CDR1 is MNHNS and CDR2 is SASEGT. Here the CDR3 reads CASSERGYEQYF. CDR3 DNA: TGTGCCAGCAGTGAAAGGGGGTACGAGCAGTACTTC.

This clone has just one count. V and J are TRBV2 and TRBJ2-7; 9 positions agree with TRBD1. Germline CDR1 reads SNHLY; CDR2 reads FYNNEI. The V and J ends lost 1 base and 6 bases, in that order; junction bases with no gene match: 4. The CDR3 is 14 residues long. The CDR3 spells CASSEVGQGSEQYF. In DNA, the CDR3 is TGTGCCAGCAGTGAAGTGGGACAGGGTTCCGAGCAGTACTTC.

This rearrangement joins TRBV6-2 or TRBV6-3 to TRBJ2-1, with 16 bases that match TRBD2. V trimming: 0 bases; J trimming: 2 bases; junction bases outside the gene matches: 7. This CDR3 has 20 amino acids. The germline CDR1 and CDR2 sequences are MNHEY and SVGEGT. CDR3 nucleotide sequence: TGTGCCAGCAGTTACTCCCAGGGACTAGCGGGGGGGACCGCCTACAATGAGCAGTTCTTC. Translating gives CASSYSQGLAGGTAYNEQFF.

The J gene is TRBJ2-2, the V gene TRBV2; 12 nucleotides align to TRBD2. This CDR3 has 14 amino acids. J gave up 7 bases and V 6 bases, and 3 bases lay outside the gene matches. Germline V CDR1 and CDR2: SNHLY, FYNNEI. CDR3 coding DNA: TGTGCCAGCAGACGGACTAGCGGGGTCGGGGAGCTGTTTTTT. As protein: CASRRTSGVGELFF.

J is TRBJ2-7 and V is TRBV15, with D maybe TRBD1 (6 bases). Germline CDR1 LNHNV, CDR2 YYDKDF (reference sequence). Trimming removed 4 bases from V and 4 bases from J, with 20 bases in between. The CDR3 extends over 16 amino acids. The CDR3 DNA is TGTGCCACCAGCAAATCGTCCGGGGACAAGGCTTACGAGCAGTACTTC. Translating gives CATSKSSGDKAYEQYF.

The chain employs TRBV7-9 and TRBJ1-1, with 9 nucleotides matching TRBD1. The CDR3 contains 15 residues. Looked up from germline, CDR1 is SEHNR and CDR2 is FQNEAQ (reference sequence). J lost 5 bases, V lost 5 bases, and 9 bases had no gene match. CDR3 DNA: TGTGCCAGCAGCCCGGGACAGGGTTTGGGGACTGAAGCTTTCTTT. This codes for CASSPGQGLGTEAFF.

The rearrangement links TRBV24-1 to TRBJ1-2; 7 positions match TRBD1. CDR3 length: 13 amino acids. From germline, CDR1 is KGHDR and CDR2 SFDVKD. J was trimmed by 6 bases and V by 1 base; bases with no gene match: 1. The CDR3, as DNA: TGTGCCACCAGTGATTTAGGGGGCGATGGCTACACCTTC. It specifies CATSDLGGDGYTF.

The chain carries TRBV6-2 or TRBV6-3 and TRBJ1-2, with 9 bases that match TRBD1. The CDR3 runs 17 residues. CDR1 MNHEY and CDR2 SVGEGT come from the germline V gene. V lost 0 bases to trimming and J lost 4 bases; unmatched junction nucleotides: 9. In nucleotides, the CDR3 is TGTGCCAGCAGTTACTCGGAAGGCACAGGGGGCAGCTATGGCTACACCTTC. Translation: CASSYSEGTGGSYGYTF.

Points on this clone: Other DNA sequences of this sample code for an identical CDR3. V is TRBV28 and J is TRBJ1-2; 9 bases align to TRBD1. Trimming cost V 5 bases and J 2 bases; bases outside gene matches: 3. The CDR3 length is 14 residues. Germline V gene data show CDR1 as MDHEN and CDR2 as SYDVKM. The CDR3 DNA follows: TGTGCCAGCAGTCTAGGACAGGGGAACTATGGCTACACCTTC. It codes for CASSLGQGNYGYTF.

The chain combines TRBV5-1 with TRBJ2-7, with 12 bases fitting TRBD1. The CDR3 runs to 17 residues. The V segment lost 1 base and the J segment 5 bases; nucleotides outside the gene matches: 10. The V gene's germline CDR1 is SGHRS and CDR2 YFSETQ. The CDR3 loop reads CASSLFGTGGFLNEQYF. CDR3 DNA sequence: TGCGCCAGCAGCTTGTTCGGGACAGGGGGCTTCCTTAACGAGCAGTACTTC.

In this sample, this clone turned up once. The chain has TRBV12-5 and TRBJ2-5; no firm D call. The germline gives CDR1 LGHNT, CDR2 FRNRAP. V was pared by 1 base and J by 1 base, with 4 bases between. CDR3 length equals 13 residues. The CDR3 spells CASGLALQETQYF. Here the CDR3 DNA reads TGTGCTAGTGGTTTGGCTCTCCAAGAGACCCAGTACTTC.

The rearrangement joins TRBV19 to TRBJ2-1; D perhaps matches TRBD2 (5 bases). Germline-derived CDR1 and CDR2 are LNHDA and SQIVND (reference sequence). V shed 4 bases and J shed 5 bases, with 12 bases lying between them. The CDR3 covers 14 residues. The CDR3 here is CASSTSSFHNEQFF. CDR3 DNA: TGTGCCAGTAGTACTAGCAGTTTCCACAATGAGCAGTTCTTC.

V is TRBV2 and J is TRBJ2-7, with TRBD1 as a possible D gene (6 bases). Looked up from germline, CDR1 is SNHLY and CDR2 is FYNNEI. The CDR3 extends over 16 amino acids. Trimming pared 2 bases from V and 1 base from J, leaving 15 bases between. The CDR3 loop is CASSETARGKSYEQYF. CDR3 in DNA: TGTGCCAGCAGTGAAACCGCAAGGGGGAAGTCCTACGAGCAGTACTTC. Filled out from reference TRBV2 and TRBJ2-7, the complete variable domain reads EPEVTQTPSHQVTQMGQEVILRCVPISNHLYFYWYRQILGQKVEFLVSFYNNEISEKSEIFDDQFSVERPDGSNFTLKIRSTKLEDSAMYFCASSETARGKSYEQYFGPGTRLTVT.

The chain has TRBV18 and TRBJ1-2, with a weak D call TRBD1 (5 bases). V was pared by 3 bases and J by 1 base, with 12 bases between. The CDR3 extends over 15 amino acids. Germline V CDR1 and CDR2: KGHSH, LQKENI. The CDR3 loop is CASSPNRQSNYGYTF. CDR3 coding DNA: TGTGCCAGCTCACCGAATCGACAGAGTAACTATGGCTACACCTTC.

This sequence joins TRBV4-1 and TRBJ1-5; 7 bases fit TRBD1. This CDR3 is built from 15 residues. Germline-derived CDR1 and CDR2 are MGHRA and YSYEKL. V shed 4 bases and J 7 bases; nucleotides not matched to a gene: 10. Here the CDR3 reads CASSLREGAGQPQHF. DNA for the CDR3: TGCGCCAGCAGCCTACGGGAGGGGGCAGGGCAGCCCCAGCATTTT.

V gene TRBV4-2 combines with J gene TRBJ2-7, with 11 bases aligning to TRBD1. V shed 5 bases, J shed 6 bases, and the junction held 6 bases outside the gene matches. The CDR3 length is 14 residues. Germline-derived CDR1 and CDR2 are LGHNA and YNFKEQ. For the CDR3, the DNA is TGTGCCAGCAGCGTAACCGGGACAGGGGGCGAGCAGTACTTC. This sequence encodes CASSVTGTGGEQYF.

This clone was counted once. This sequence joins TRBV12-3 or TRBV12-4 and TRBJ2-7; D is possibly TRBD1 (5 bases). V lost 6 bases and J lost 4, with 13 bases in between. The CDR3 covers 13 residues. The DNA for the CDR3 is TGTGCCAGCAGCCATACCGACAGTTACGAGCAGTACTTC. Its translation: CASSHTDSYEQYF.

The chain has TRBV5-1 and TRBJ1-6; 7 bases align to TRBD1. This CDR3 is 14 amino acids long. The V and J ends lost 4 bases and 3 bases, in that order; junction bases with no gene match: 1. The germline CDR1 and CDR2 sequences are SGHRS and YFSETQ. The chain's CDR3 is CASSRDSYNSPLHF. The CDR3 DNA sequence: TGCGCCAGCAGCCGGGACAGCTATAATTCACCCCTCCACTTT.